This T cell receptor beta chain was sequenced for a study of somatic mutations in cytotoxic T cells in rheumatoid arthritis. Study-level information: Using a FACSAria II or Sony SH800, a portion of the V beta antibody-stained T-cell populations were flow-sorted at nearly 100% purity, and among those populations were V beta1+ cells that were then sequenced for TCRB.

Some clones are missing from TCRdb's copy, which holds only in-frame ones; the method was immunoSEQ multiplex PCR. The table records about 16,000 clones, 75% to 90% of them present only once. V was trimmed by 2 bases and J by 6 bases, leaving 13 bases between them. Per germline, CDR1 SGHRS and CDR2 YFSETQ. This CDR3 region has 14 residues. Study-level points and caveats: CD8+ T-cell clonality showed no significant difference between rheumatoid arthritis patients and age-matched healthy controls. In about an eighth of the roughly 60 patients, the largest CD8+ clone exceeded 20% of CD8+ cells.

Concerning this clone itself: Its specificity is unknown.

The sequenced sample was CD8+ T cells sorted from blood. The receptor was derived from an adult with rheumatoid arthritis. The genes are TRBV5-1 and TRBJ2-3; D is ambiguous. The CDR3 sequence: CASSFLYLSDTQYF. Here the CDR3 DNA reads TGCGCCAGCAGCTTCTTATACCTCTCGGATACGCAGTATTTT.